This T cell receptor beta chain was sequenced for a study of blood T cell repertoires in COVID-19. Overall study context: Researchers got acute and convalescent COVID-19 samples from the United States, Italy and Spain. The analysed material was cDNA or gDNA that came from T cells, B-cell-depleted T cells, or PBMCs.

Libraries were prepared by immunoSEQ multiplex PCR; TCRdb keeps only in-frame clonotypes and omits some of them. The table shows 200,000 to 300,000 clones, with 85% to 90% occurring only once. The CDR3 extends over 12 amino acids. Germline V lookup: CDR1 SGDLS, CDR2 YYNGEE. The V end was cut by 0 bases, the J end by 6 bases, with 6 bases between. Sample: peripheral blood. This receptor was identified in a woman in her forties with acute or convalescent COVID-19. The rearrangement uses TRBV9 and TRBJ1-2; no clear D gene. CDR3 amino acids: CASSVDRDGYTF. Written as DNA, the CDR3 is TGTGCCAGCAGCGTAGATCGGGATGGCTACACCTTC.